The T cell receptor (beta chain) under discussion was sequenced for a study of brain T cells in children with intractable seizures. Study-wide findings and caveats: Pre-surgery blood may have been undersampled, hiding some clones. Among the top 50 brain clones were public and private clonotypes.

The CDR3 is made up of 12 amino acids. The V end lost 0 bases, the J end lost 3 bases, and 4 bases lay between the germline ends. The sequenced cases were selected for having the highest brain T cell transcript signatures. Patients received at least one anti-epileptic drug before surgery. In regard to this clone: As yet, its antigen is unknown.

Assay: immunoSEQ multiplex PCR; the TCRdb copy retains only in-frame clones and omits some. The sample lists 2,500 to 3,000 clones; about 86% were seen once. The receptor's source is a boy in the first two years of life with hemimegalencephaly and intractable seizures. The input for sequencing was resected brain tissue, taken at surgery. This chain links TRBV5-7 with TRBJ2-7; D unresolved. TRBV5-7 is given ORF status, its function remaining uncertain. CDR3 nucleotides: TGTGCCAGCAGCTTGGGACACTACGAGCAGTACTTC. Amino acid sequence: CASSLGHYEQYF.